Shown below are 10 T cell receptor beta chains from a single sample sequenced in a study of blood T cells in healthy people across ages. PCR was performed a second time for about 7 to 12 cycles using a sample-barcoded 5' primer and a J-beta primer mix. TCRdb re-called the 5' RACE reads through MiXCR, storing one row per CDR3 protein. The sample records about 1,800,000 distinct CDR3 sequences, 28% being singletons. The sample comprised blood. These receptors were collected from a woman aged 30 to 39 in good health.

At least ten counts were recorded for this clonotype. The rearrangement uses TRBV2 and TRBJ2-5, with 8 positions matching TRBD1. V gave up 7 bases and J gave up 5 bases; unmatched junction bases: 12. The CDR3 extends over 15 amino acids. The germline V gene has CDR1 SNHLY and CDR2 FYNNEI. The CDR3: CASKGAAGGDETQYF. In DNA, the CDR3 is TGTGCCAGCAAGGGTGCGGCAGGGGGCGACGAGACCCAGTACTTC.

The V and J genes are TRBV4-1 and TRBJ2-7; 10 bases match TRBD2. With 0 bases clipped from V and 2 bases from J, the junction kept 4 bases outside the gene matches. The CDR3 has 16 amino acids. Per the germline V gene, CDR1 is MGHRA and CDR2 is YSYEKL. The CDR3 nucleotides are TGCGCCAGCAGCCAAGATAGGAGCGGGAGGGCCTACGAGCAGTACTTC. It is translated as CASSQDRSGRAYEQYF.

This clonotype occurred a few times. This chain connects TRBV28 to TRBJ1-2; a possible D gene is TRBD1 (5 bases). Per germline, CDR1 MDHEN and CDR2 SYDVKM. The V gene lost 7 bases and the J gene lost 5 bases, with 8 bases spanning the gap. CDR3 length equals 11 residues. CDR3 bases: TGTGCCAGCAAAGGACATTATGGCTACACCTTC. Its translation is CASKGHYGYTF.

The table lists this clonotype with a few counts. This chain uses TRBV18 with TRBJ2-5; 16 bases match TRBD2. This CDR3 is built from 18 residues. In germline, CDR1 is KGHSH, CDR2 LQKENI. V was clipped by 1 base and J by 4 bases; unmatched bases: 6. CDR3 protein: CASSPRGTSGRARETQYF. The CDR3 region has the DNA TGTGCCAGCTCACCACGGGGGACTAGCGGGAGGGCCCGAGAGACCCAGTACTTC.

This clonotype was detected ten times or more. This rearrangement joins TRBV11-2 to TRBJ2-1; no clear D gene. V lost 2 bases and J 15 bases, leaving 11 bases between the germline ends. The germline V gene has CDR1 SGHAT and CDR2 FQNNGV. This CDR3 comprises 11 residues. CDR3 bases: TGTGCCAGCAGCTTAACCCTAGGTCTGTTCTTC. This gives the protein CASSLTLGLFF. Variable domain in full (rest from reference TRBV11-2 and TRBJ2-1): EAGVAQSPRYKIIEKRQSVAFWCNPISGHATLYWYQQILGQGPKLLIQFQNNGVVDDSQLPKDRFSAERLKGVDSTLKIQPAKLEDSAVYLCASSLTLGLFFGPGTRLTVL.

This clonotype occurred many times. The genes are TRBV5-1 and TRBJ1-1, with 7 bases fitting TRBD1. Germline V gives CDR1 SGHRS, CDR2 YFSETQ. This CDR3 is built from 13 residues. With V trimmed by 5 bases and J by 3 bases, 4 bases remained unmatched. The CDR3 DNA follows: TGCGCCAGCAGATACGGACAGGACACTGAAGCTTTCTTT. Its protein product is CASRYGQDTEAFF.

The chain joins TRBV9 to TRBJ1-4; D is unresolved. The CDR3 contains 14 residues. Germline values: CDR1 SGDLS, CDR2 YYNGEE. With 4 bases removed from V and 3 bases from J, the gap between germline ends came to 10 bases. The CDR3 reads CASSRTVSNEKLFF. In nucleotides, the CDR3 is TGTGCCAGCAGCCGTACAGTGTCTAATGAAAAACTGTTTTTT.

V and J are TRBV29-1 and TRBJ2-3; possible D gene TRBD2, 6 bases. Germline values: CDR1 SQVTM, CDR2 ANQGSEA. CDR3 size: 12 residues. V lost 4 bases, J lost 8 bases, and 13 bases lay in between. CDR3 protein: CSVGGVEATQYF. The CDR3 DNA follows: TGCAGCGTTGGGGGGGTGGAAGCTACGCAGTATTTT.

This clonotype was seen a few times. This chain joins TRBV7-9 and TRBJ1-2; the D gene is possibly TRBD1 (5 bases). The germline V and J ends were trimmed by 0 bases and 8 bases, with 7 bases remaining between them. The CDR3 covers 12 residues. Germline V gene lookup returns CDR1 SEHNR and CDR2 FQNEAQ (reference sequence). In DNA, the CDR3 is TGTGCCAGCAGCTTAGCGGACACAGGCTACACCTTC. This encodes CASSLADTGYTF.

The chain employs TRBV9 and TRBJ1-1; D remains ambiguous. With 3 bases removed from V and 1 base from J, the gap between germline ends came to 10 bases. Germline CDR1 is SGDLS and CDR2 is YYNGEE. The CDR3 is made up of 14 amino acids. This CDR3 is CASSAQPGNTEAFF. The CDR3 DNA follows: TGTGCCAGCAGCGCCCAGCCGGGGAACACTGAAGCTTTCTTT.